The TCR beta chain under discussion was sequenced for a study of pediatric ulcerative colitis. Findings and limits, study-wide: All ulcerative colitis patients, but no controls, carried two rectal clonotypes. Blood-rectal clonal overlap within each person was significantly higher in ulcerative colitis patients than controls.

Germline V CDR1 and CDR2: SEHNR, FQNEAQ (reference sequence). V shed 2 bases and J shed 5 bases, with 12 bases lying between them. The CDR3 loop spans 14 amino acids. The survey-level immunoSEQ assay was used. Using immunoSEQ multiplex PCR, the repertoire was profiled, and TCRdb retains in-frame clones only, with some absent. The table includes 15,000 to 20,000 clones, less than 85% detected once. A note on this clone: No antigen is known for it.

The rectum was sampled with one to two pinch biopsies at colonoscopy. Sequenced: gut tissue. The chain has TRBV7-9 and TRBJ2-5; TRBD1 might be the D (6 bases). The TCR was taken from a boy between 10 and 17 years old with moderate ulcerative colitis. The CDR3 reads CASSLTGSRETQYF. The DNA for the CDR3 is TGTGCCAGCAGCTTAACAGGGTCTCGGGAGACCCAGTACTTC.